A selection of T cell receptor beta chains follows, all from one sample in a study of regulatory T cells. Assay used: immunoSEQ multiplex PCR; TCRdb lists only in-frame clones, some missing. The sample consists of about 35,000 clones, about 91% of them appearing once. What was sequenced was conventional CD4+ T cells sorted from blood. These receptors were obtained from a person aged 18 to 35 with CD3G deficiency. Each CDR3 is given without its conserved first and last residue. Clone size is stated in some rows and not others, as once, few, many or a class when expanded.

clone size | V gene | CDR3 protein
. | TRBV6-1 | ASSGSSTGSYEQY
. | TRBV7-8 | ASSQRDRSEQY
. | TRBV10-3 | AIRADSSYEQY
. | TRBV28 | ASTGAYGEQY
. | TRBV19 | ASSTSAGGPTDTQY
. | TRBV28 | ASSLSQLYEQY
. | TRBV28 | ASSLSQGSGYT
. | TRBV19 | ASSADSYGYT
. | TRBV5-1 | ASSPSGNSYNEQF
once | TRBV7-2 | ASSRDLGPYEQY
. | TRBV10-3 | ATRWNTPGQQF
. | TRBV9 | ASSVVQVGRGGDTQY
. | TRBV5-1 | ASSSDLGTEAF
. | TRBV5-1 | ASSLQGIYTDTQY
. | TRBV6-6 | ASSRTGFTGELF
. | TRBV28 | ASSKGGRAGMEQY
. | TRBV7-8 | ASSLGQTYHTDTQY
. | TRBV6-1 | ASRSADRGIDGYT
. | TRBV5-1 | ASSLGSRNTQY
. | TRBV19 | ASSPLTGFNQPQH
. | TRBV28 | ASRNRGDTYEQY
. | TRBV10-3 | AISESGTGGEQY
. | TRBV19 | ASSPNLLTDTQY
. | TRBV5-1 | ASSLDRDTQY
few | TRBV11-2 | ASRPTLTYEQY
. | TRBV7-9 | ASSHGTTTDTQY
once | TRBV11-2 | ASSLAPPQASGGEQY
. | TRBV28 | ASSRYGRGAYEQY
. | TRBV6-5 | ASSYSVQGETQY